The 20 T cell receptor beta chains given below trace back to one sample, sequenced in a study of T cell repertoires in aging, cancer and after chemotherapy. Amplification of TCR beta used genomic DNA extracted from peripheral blood. A mixed TRB-A/B primer pool amplified rearranged TRB by multiplex touch-down PCR. TCRdb reanalysed the multiplex PCR reads using MiXCR and keeps one entry per CDR3 protein. The sample comprises roughly 9,100 distinct CDR3 sequences, about 35% of which are singletons, and roughly 3.6% rests with the top ten. The sequencing input was blood. The source is a human donor in good health.

This chain joins TRBV11-2 and TRBJ2-5; D call uncertain. The CDR3 runs to 13 residues. Germline V gene data show CDR1 as SGHAT and CDR2 as FQNNGV. Trimming shortened V by 3 bases and J by 2 bases, and 7 bases separated the two germline ends. The DNA of the CDR3 is TGTGCCAGCAGCTTTAGTGGGCAAGAGACCCAGTACTTC. It is translated as CASSFSGQETQYF.

This chain uses TRBV5-6 with TRBJ2-2; D is unresolved. The V end lost 8 bases, the J end lost 3 bases, and 17 bases lay between the germline ends. CDR1 SGHDT and CDR2 YYEEEE come from the germline V gene. CDR3 length: 15 residues. The CDR3 DNA reads TGTGCCAGATTTGGTAGGACGAGATACACCGGGGAGCTGTTTTTT. Translated, it gives CARFGRTRYTGELFF.

This chain joins TRBV29-1 and TRBJ1-1; no clear D. The CDR3 covers 14 residues. V was pared by 5 bases and J by 9 bases, with 22 bases between. Germline V gene data show CDR1 as SQVTM and CDR2 as ANQGSEA. This CDR3 is CSVCWGGLLDKAFF. Here the CDR3 DNA reads TGCAGCGTTTGTTGGGGAGGGCTGTTAGATAAAGCTTTCTTT.

The chain carries TRBV20-1 and TRBJ2-2; TRBD1 agrees at 10 bases. CDR3 size: 13 residues. J was trimmed by 11 bases and V by 3 bases; bases with no gene match: 6. Germline lookup yields CDR1 DFQATT and CDR2 SNEGSKA (reference sequence). DNA for the CDR3: TGCAGTGCTAGCAGACAGGGGGCCACAGAGCTGTTTTTT. Its protein is CSASRQGATELFF.

The chain combines TRBV20-1 with TRBJ1-2; D is perhaps TRBD1 (6 bases). Trimming left V 6 bases short and J 8 bases short, with 16 bases between. Germline V gene data show CDR1 as DFQATT and CDR2 as SNEGSKA (reference sequence). CDR3 length equals 12 residues. The CDR3 reads CSAGGGRGGYTF. The DNA of the CDR3 is TGCAGTGCCGGAGGGGGACGAGGAGGCTACACCTTC.

This clonotype was counted between two and nine times. The V call is TRBV6-1, the J call TRBJ2-6; weak D call: TRBD1 (6 bases). V was pared by 6 bases and J by 0 bases, with 15 bases between. CDR3 length equals 17 residues. Germline V gene sequence: CDR1 MNHNS, CDR2 SASEGT. This CDR3 is CASRRDDRSSGANVLTF. In nucleotides, the CDR3 is TGTGCCAGCAGACGTGATGACAGGAGCTCTGGGGCCAACGTCCTGACTTTC.

This clonotype was detected a few times. The rearrangement joins TRBV19 to TRBJ2-1, with TRBD2 matching over 8 bases. The CDR3 consists of 14 residues. In germline, CDR1 is LNHDA, CDR2 SQIVND (reference sequence). Trimming at V came to 6 bases and at J to 7 bases, leaving 8 bases not matched to a gene. CDR3 bases: TGTGCCAGTAGGCGACGGGGGGGATCAAATGAGCAGTTCTTC. Protein sequence: CASRRRGGSNEQFF. Together with reference TRBV19 and TRBJ2-1, the CDR3 gives the full variable domain: DGGITQSPKYLFRKEGQNVTLSCEQNLNHDAMYWYRQDPGQGLRLIYYSQIVNDFQKGDIAEGYSVSREKKESFPLTVTSAQKNPTAFYLCASRRRGGSNEQFFGPGTRLTVL.

Judged by abundance, this clonotype is medium-sized (0.01 to 0.1%). The DNA for the CDR3 is TGTGCCAGCAGTGAAGGTCTAGCGGGGATGCATGAGCAGTTCTTC. Translation gives CASSEGLAGMHEQFF. The chain uses TRBV6-4 and TRBJ2-1; 9 nucleotides line up with TRBD2. The CDR3 runs to 15 residues. Trimming removed 3 bases from V and 8 bases from J; junction bases left unmatched: 8. Germline V gene data show CDR1 as MRHNA and CDR2 as SNTAGT.

Only a few counts were recorded for this clonotype. This chain joins TRBV6-5 and TRBJ2-5, with D tentatively TRBD1 (7 bases). V was shortened by 0 bases and J by 5 bases, with 10 bases between the two germline ends. This CDR3 is 14 amino acids long. From germline, CDR1 is MNHEY and CDR2 SVGAGI. CDR3 residues: CASSYSAGGETQYF. The CDR3 DNA reads as TGTGCCAGCAGTTACTCTGCAGGGGGGGAGACCCAGTACTTC.

By sample fraction, this clonotype is medium-sized (0.01 to 0.1%). The V gene is TRBV19, the J gene TRBJ1-6; D is ambiguous. The CDR3 has 16 amino acids. The germline V gene has CDR1 LNHDA and CDR2 SQIVND (reference sequence). Trimming stripped 3 bases from V and 0 bases from J, with 9 bases between. The CDR3 region is CASSIRHGSYNSPLHF. In DNA, the CDR3 is TGTGCCAGTAGTATTCGACACGGCTCCTATAATTCACCCCTCCACTTT.

The chain joins TRBV20-1 to TRBJ2-1; no reliable D call. The CDR3 contains 10 residues. V was shortened by 6 bases and J by 6 bases, with 6 bases between the two germline ends. Germline loops: CDR1 DFQATT, CDR2 SNEGSKA (reference sequence). The CDR3 loop is CSALGNEQFF. The CDR3 nucleotides read TGCAGTGCCTTGGGCAATGAGCAGTTCTTC.

The chain is built from TRBV5-4 and TRBJ2-7; either TRBD1 or TRBD2 may supply D (5 bases each). CDR1 and CDR2 (germline): SGHNT, YYREEE (reference sequence). With 5 bases removed from V and 1 base from J, the gap between germline ends came to 16 bases. This CDR3 contains 15 residues. Here the CDR3 reads CASRGDLSSSYEQYF. CDR3 coding DNA: TGTGCCAGCAGGGGGGACCTAAGCAGTTCCTACGAGCAGTACTTC.

This clonotype has only a few counts. The chain couples TRBV20-1 to TRBJ2-1; the match to TRBD2 covers 13 bases. Germline V gene sequence: CDR1 DFQATT, CDR2 SNEGSKA (reference sequence). The CDR3 is 16 amino acids. V lost 1 base to trimming and J lost 8 bases; unmatched junction nucleotides: 8. CDR3 region: CSARGLAGGHSHEQFF. CDR3 bases: TGCAGTGCTAGAGGACTAGCGGGGGGCCACAGCCATGAGCAGTTCTTC.

The table lists this clonotype with a few counts. The chain is built from TRBV6-6 and TRBJ2-5; D remains unclear. Germline V gene data show CDR1 as MNHNY and CDR2 as SVGAGI (reference sequence). CDR3 size: 14 residues. V was clipped by 6 bases and J by 2 bases, with 13 bases between them. The CDR3 loop reads CASRYNPVQETQYF. In DNA form, the CDR3 reads TGTGCCAGCAGGTACAATCCAGTTCAAGAGACCCAGTACTTC.

The chain uses TRBV12-3 or TRBV12-4 and TRBJ1-6; maybe TRBD1 (6 bases). The V end lost 7 bases, the J end lost 9 bases, and 22 bases lay between the germline ends. The CDR3 runs to 16 residues. CDR3: CASTSTGSPPGSPLHF. The CDR3 DNA reads as TGTGCCAGCACCTCTACAGGGTCCCCCCCGGGTTCACCCCTCCACTTT.

The sample holds a few counts of this clonotype. The gene calls are TRBV10-3 and TRBJ1-2; 9 bases match TRBD1. Per the germline V gene, CDR1 is ENHRY and CDR2 is SYGVKD. This CDR3 contains 17 residues. Trimming took 0 bases from V and 2 from J; bases not matched to a gene: 7. CDR3 protein: CAISESVGTGRNYGYTF. The CDR3 nucleotides read TGTGCCATCAGTGAGTCTGTAGGGACAGGGAGGAACTATGGCTACACCTTC.

In DNA form, the CDR3 reads TGCGCCAGCAGTGGCAGGGTAGGCGGCACCGGGGAGCTGTTTTTT. This encodes CASSGRVGGTGELFF. The chain joins TRBV5-1 to TRBJ2-2; D is perhaps TRBD1 (5 bases). CDR1 and CDR2 from the germline V gene are SGHRS and YFSETQ. The CDR3 totals 15 residues. Trimming took 5 bases from V and 4 from J, leaving 15 bases between them.

The chain recombines TRBV11-2 with TRBJ2-5; D call uncertain. Trimming removed 8 bases from V and 3 bases from J, with 22 bases in between. The CDR3 covers 16 residues. Germline values: CDR1 SGHAT, CDR2 FQNNGV. The CDR3 here is CASGKGGRKDEETQYF. The DNA of the CDR3 is TGTGCCAGCGGGAAAGGTGGAAGAAAAGACGAAGAGACCCAGTACTTC.

This clonotype came up once. The chain couples TRBV20-1 to TRBJ1-2; 10 bases fit TRBD1. Germline trimming cut 2 bases from V and 4 bases from J; bases unmatched to any gene: 4. This CDR3 region has 14 residues. Germline-derived CDR1 and CDR2 are DFQATT and SNEGSKA (reference sequence). CDR3 in amino acids: CSARWDRGGYGYTF. The CDR3 DNA follows: TGCAGTGCTAGATGGGACAGGGGTGGCTATGGCTACACCTTC.

This clonotype qualifies as medium-sized. The chain joins TRBV19 to TRBJ1-4; D is undetermined. Germline V gene sequence: CDR1 LNHDA, CDR2 SQIVND (reference sequence). The CDR3 has 12 amino acids. The V end was cut by 7 bases, the J end by 5 bases, with 8 bases between. The CDR3 nucleotides are TGTGCCAGTACATCTCAGAATGAAAAACTGTTTTTT. Translation: CASTSQNEKLFF.